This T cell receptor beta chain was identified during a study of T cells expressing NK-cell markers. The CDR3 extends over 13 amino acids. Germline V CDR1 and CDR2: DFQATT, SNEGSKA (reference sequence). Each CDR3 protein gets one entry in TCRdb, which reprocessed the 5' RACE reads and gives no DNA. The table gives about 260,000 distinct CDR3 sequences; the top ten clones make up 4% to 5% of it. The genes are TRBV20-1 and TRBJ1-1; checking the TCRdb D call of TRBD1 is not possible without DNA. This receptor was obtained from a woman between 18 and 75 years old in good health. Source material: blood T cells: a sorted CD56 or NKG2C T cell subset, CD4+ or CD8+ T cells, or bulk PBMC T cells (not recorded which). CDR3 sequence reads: CSACRDTNTEAFF.